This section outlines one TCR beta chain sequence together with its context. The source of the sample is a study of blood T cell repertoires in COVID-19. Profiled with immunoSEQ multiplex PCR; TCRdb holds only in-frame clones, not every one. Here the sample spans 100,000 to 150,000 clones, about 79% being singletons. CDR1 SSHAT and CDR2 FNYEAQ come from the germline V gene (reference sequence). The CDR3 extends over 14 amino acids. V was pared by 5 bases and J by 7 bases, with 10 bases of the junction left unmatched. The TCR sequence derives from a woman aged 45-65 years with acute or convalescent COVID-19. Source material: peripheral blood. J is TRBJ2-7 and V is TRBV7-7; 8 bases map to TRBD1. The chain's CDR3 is CASSPGQGAREQYF. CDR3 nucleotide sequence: TGTGCCAGCAGCCCCGGACAGGGAGCGCGGGAGCAGTACTTC.